The entry below gives a single T cell receptor beta chain sequence along with its context. These data are taken from a study of blood T cell repertoires in COVID-19. Study-wide background: Some COVID-19 samples were acute and others convalescent; all came from the United States, Italy and Spain. T cells, B-cell-depleted T cells, or PBMCs supplied cDNA or gDNA.

The CDR3 runs 16 residues. Per the germline V gene, CDR1 is SGHAT and CDR2 is FQNNGV. V dropped 5 bases and J dropped 4; count of bases not matched to a gene: 8. Per the original methods: Amplification with reference gene primers provided the estimates of nucleated cell counts. TCRdb's copy holds only in-frame clones and misses some; the assay was immunoSEQ multiplex PCR. V and J calls plus clone size are reproduced from that table; the DNA served to infer D and trimming. The data contain approximately 73,000 clones, approximately 89% of them singletons. The chain joins TRBV11-2 to TRBJ2-2; 9 positions agree with TRBD1. What was sequenced was peripheral blood. The TCR originated in an elderly man with acute or convalescent COVID-19. Here the CDR3 reads CASSRGTGRRTGELFF. The CDR3 DNA is TGTGCCAGCAGCCGCGGGACAGGGAGGCGCACCGGGGAGCTGTTTTTT.